A single sample is the source of the 25 T cell receptor beta chains below, sequenced in a study of cytomegalovirus exposure and HLA in healthy donors. Both 60 Vbeta primers and 13 Jbeta primers went into the PCR. Produced via immunoSEQ multiplex PCR; TCRdb's table is partial and in-frame only. This sample has 160,000 or so clones; about three quarters occur once, and the top ten carry over 2.5%. Material for sequencing was PBMCs. Every receptor here comes from a female donor in good health and CMV-seronegative.

DNA for the CDR3: TGTGCCAGCAGCCCGTACGGGGATACGCAGTATTTT. Residues: CASSPYGDTQYF. This chain joins TRBV7-2 and TRBJ2-3; D remains ambiguous. This CDR3 has 12 amino acids. From germline, CDR1 is SGHTA and CDR2 FQGNSA. Trimming removed 5 bases at V and 6 bases at J, with 9 bases between.

The chain links TRBV18 to TRBJ2-2; 8 bases line up with TRBD1. Looked up from germline, CDR1 is KGHSH and CDR2 is LQKENI. V lost 3 bases, J lost 5 bases, and 8 bases stayed unmatched. The CDR3 is 16 residues long. The CDR3 DNA is TGTGCCAGCTCACCGGACTGGACAGGGCCTACCGGGGAGCTGTTTTTT. This encodes CASSPDWTGPTGELFF.

The rearrangement joins TRBV5-1 to TRBJ2-5; perhaps TRBD2 as D (6 bases). The CDR3 is 13 residues long. With 2 bases removed from V and 5 bases from J, the gap between germline ends came to 10 bases. Germline V gene data show CDR1 as SGHRS and CDR2 as YFSETQ. The CDR3 sequence: CASSFGGTETQYF. CDR3 DNA sequence: TGCGCCAGCAGCTTTGGGGGGACGGAGACCCAGTACTTC.

This chain joins TRBV30 and TRBJ1-2; D possibly corresponds to TRBD1 (5 bases). Germline V gene sequence: CDR1 GTSNPN, CDR2 SVGIG (reference sequence). The CDR3 runs to 13 residues. Trimming cost V 1 base and J 9 bases, with 15 bases left between them. The CDR3 reads CAWSGAQASRYTF. DNA of the CDR3: TGTGCCTGGAGTGGGGCACAGGCATCGCGCTACACCTTC. Full variable domain (missing parts from reference TRBV30 and TRBJ1-2): SQTIHQWPATLVQPVGSPLSLECTVEGTSNPNLYWYRQAAGRGLQLLFYSVGIGQISSEVPQNLSASRPQDRQFILSSKKLLLSDSGFYLCAWSGAQASRYTFGSGTRLTVV.

This clone was observed a few times. The V and J genes are TRBV5-1 and TRBJ1-1; weak D call: TRBD1 (5 bases). The V and J ends lost 4 bases and 1 base respectively, with 17 bases between them. Looked up from germline, CDR1 is SGHRS and CDR2 is YFSETQ. This CDR3 has 16 amino acids. The CDR3: CASSRRAGGENTEAFF. The CDR3 DNA is TGCGCCAGCAGCAGGCGGGCGGGGGGTGAGAACACTGAAGCTTTCTTT.

J is TRBJ2-7 and V is TRBV4-2, with 8 nucleotides matching TRBD2. The CDR3 spans 16 residues. V lost 0 bases, J lost 2 bases, and 6 bases stayed unmatched. CDR1 and CDR2 from the germline V gene are LGHNA and YNFKEQ. CDR3 loop: CASSQDRTSGPYEQYF. The DNA for the CDR3 is TGTGCCAGCAGCCAAGATAGAACTAGCGGACCCTACGAGCAGTACTTC.

This clone is a singleton in its sample. The rearrangement links TRBV10-1 to TRBJ2-3; D is possibly TRBD2 (6 bases). This CDR3 has 16 residues. CDR1 WNHNN and CDR2 SYGVQD come from the germline V gene (reference sequence). Trimming removed 4 bases at V and 5 bases at J, with 19 bases between. DNA of the CDR3: TGCGCCAGCAGTGGGATCAGCGGAGGGTCGATAGATACGCAGTATTTT. Its protein product is CASSGISGGSIDTQYF.

The gene calls are TRBV11-1 and TRBJ2-3; 7 bases agree with TRBD2. The CDR3 sequence is 15 residues long. Germline V lookup: CDR1 SGHAT, CDR2 FQDESV (reference sequence). Trimming cost V 5 bases and J 4 bases; bases outside gene matches: 9. CDR3 sequence (DNA): TGTGCCAGCAGCAGCCGGCAGCGGGGCCCAGATACGCAGTATTTT. Its translation: CASSSRQRGPDTQYF.

This clone was observed once. CDR3 DNA sequence: TGCAGCGTTGCGTCACAGGGGGGGACCCAGTACTTC. Encoded protein: CSVASQGGTQYF. This chain uses TRBV29-1 with TRBJ2-5; 8 nucleotides match TRBD1. V was pared by 4 bases and J by 7 bases, with 5 bases of the junction left unmatched. In germline, CDR1 is SQVTM, CDR2 ANQGSEA. The CDR3 extends over 12 amino acids.

The V gene is TRBV20-1, the J gene TRBJ2-1; D ambiguous. V was cut by 3 bases and J by 4 bases, with 4 bases left in between. The CDR3 sequence is 11 residues long. CDR1 DFQATT and CDR2 SNEGSKA come from the germline V gene (reference sequence). The CDR3 DNA reads as TGCAGTGCTAGGGAGTACAATGAGCAGTTCTTC. Translation: CSAREYNEQFF.

The V call is TRBV7-2, the J call TRBJ2-1, with TRBD2 matching 8 bases. The CDR3 is 18 amino acids. CDR1 SGHTA and CDR2 FQGNSA come from the germline V gene. J lost 4 bases, V lost 4 bases, and 15 bases had no gene match. Here the CDR3 reads CASSSSGGSGSRYNEQFF. The CDR3 nucleotides are TGTGCCAGCAGCTCCTCTGGCGGGAGCGGGAGTAGGTACAATGAGCAGTTCTTC.

This clone was picked up a small number of times. This chain uses TRBV7-3 with TRBJ2-1; maybe TRBD1 (6 bases). The CDR3 sequence is 13 residues long. CDR1 and CDR2 from the germline V gene are SGHTA and FQGTGA. V was pared by 2 bases and J by 5 bases, with 7 bases between. The CDR3 loop is CASSLYRDNEQFF. In DNA form, the CDR3 reads TGTGCCAGCAGCTTATACAGGGACAATGAGCAGTTCTTC.

The chain has TRBV6-4 and TRBJ2-3, with 11 nucleotides matching TRBD2. This CDR3 is built from 18 residues. Trimming removed 5 bases from V and 4 bases from J; junction bases left unmatched: 14. Looked up from germline, CDR1 is MRHNA and CDR2 is SNTAGT. Written as DNA, the CDR3 is TGTGCCAGCAGTAGGGCCGCGGCTAGCGGGGGGTCCGCAGATACGCAGTATTTT. Protein: CASSRAAASGGSADTQYF.

The chain links TRBV7-8 to TRBJ1-1; no definite D call. V gave up 7 bases and J gave up 0 bases, with 12 bases separating them. The germline CDR1 and CDR2 sequences are SGHVS and FQNEAQ. This CDR3 is built from 14 residues. The CDR3 DNA follows: TGTGCCAGCAATGGAGGCAGAATGAACACTGAAGCTTTCTTT. This translates into CASNGGRMNTEAFF.

The chain joins TRBV11-1 to TRBJ2-1, with TRBD2 as a possible D gene (6 bases). The CDR3 has 16 residues. V was trimmed by 3 bases and J by 0 bases, leaving 12 bases between them. The germline V gene has CDR1 SGHAT and CDR2 FQDESV (reference sequence). CDR3 nucleotides: TGTGCCAGCAGCTTCGACTGGAGGGGCTCCTACAATGAGCAGTTCTTC. Translated, it gives CASSFDWRGSYNEQFF.

The chain's CDR3 is CASSSRLAGAPNIQYF. The CDR3 DNA sequence: TGTGCCAGCAGCTCCAGACTAGCGGGAGCCCCAAACATTCAGTACTTC. V and J are TRBV7-8 and TRBJ2-4; 12 positions agree with TRBD2. V lost 4 bases to trimming and J lost 6 bases; unmatched junction nucleotides: 7. This CDR3 region has 16 residues. The germline V gene has CDR1 SGHVS and CDR2 FQNEAQ.

This chain joins TRBV6-5 and TRBJ2-7; 9 bases map to TRBD1. Germline CDR1 reads MNHEY; CDR2 reads SVGAGI. The CDR3 loop spans 16 amino acids. V shed 0 bases and J 4 bases; nucleotides not matched to a gene: 7. CDR3 region: CASSYSPGQGTYEQYF. CDR3 bases: TGTGCCAGCAGTTACTCCCCGGGACAGGGTACATACGAGCAGTACTTC.

This clone has a single count. This chain joins TRBV30 and TRBJ2-7; 7 bases align to TRBD2. Germline CDR1 reads GTSNPN; CDR2 reads SVGIG (reference sequence). The CDR3 is made up of 15 amino acids. V lost 0 bases to trimming and J lost 3 bases; unmatched junction nucleotides: 8. The CDR3 spells CAWSVQASGVYEQYF. In DNA, the CDR3 is TGTGCCTGGAGTGTACAAGCTAGCGGAGTCTACGAGCAGTACTTC.

V usage is TRBV19 and J usage is TRBJ2-1; the match to TRBD2 covers 9 bases. V dropped 3 bases and J dropped 0; count of bases not matched to a gene: 6. Germline V gives CDR1 LNHDA, CDR2 SQIVND (reference sequence). This CDR3 is built from 17 residues. The CDR3 region has the DNA TGTGCCAGTAGTATCACCGGGACTAGCAGCTCCTACAATGAGCAGTTCTTC. Protein: CASSITGTSSSYNEQFF.

J is TRBJ2-7 and V is TRBV28; 8 nucleotides match TRBD1. The germline gives CDR1 MDHEN, CDR2 SYDVKM. There are 11 residues in the CDR3. Unmatched junction bases numbered 4, after V lost 4 bases and J lost 11 bases. The CDR3 bases are TGTGCCAGCAGTTCGGACAGGGAAAAGTACTTC. Encoded protein: CASSSDREKYF. The full variable domain, with the rest looked up from reference TRBV28 and TRBJ2-7, is DVKVTQSSRYLVKRTGEKVFLECVQDMDHENMFWYRQDPGLGLRLIYFSYDVKMKEKGDIPEGYSVSREKKERFSLILESASTNQTSMYLCASSSDREKYFGPGTRLTVT.

This clone was found a few times. The rearrangement uses TRBV6-6 and TRBJ2-7, with a weak D call TRBD2 (6 bases). The length of the CDR3 is 14 residues. Germline V gives CDR1 MNHNY, CDR2 SVGAGI (reference sequence). The V end lost 6 bases, the J end lost 5 bases, and 17 bases lay between the germline ends. The CDR3 is CASSLSGSNNEQYF. For the CDR3, the DNA is TGTGCCAGCAGCCTGTCCGGGAGTAACAACGAGCAGTACTTC.

The chain links TRBV7-2 to TRBJ2-5, with a tentative D call TRBD2 (5 bases). Germline V gene sequence: CDR1 SGHTA, CDR2 FQGNSA. The V end lost 1 base, the J end lost 5 bases, and 14 bases lay between the germline ends. The CDR3 consists of 15 residues. Written as DNA, the CDR3 is TGTGCCAGCAGCTTAGGGAAGGAGGTGTGGGAGACCCAGTACTTC. Its translation is CASSLGKEVWETQYF.

This chain connects TRBV25-1 to TRBJ2-5; D remains ambiguous. The V and J ends lost 7 bases and 5 bases respectively, with 11 bases between them. Germline V gives CDR1 MGHDK, CDR2 SYGVNS. The CDR3 spans 12 residues. This CDR3 is CASTTAGETQYF. CDR3 in DNA: TGTGCCAGCACAACAGCCGGCGAGACCCAGTACTTC.

In this sample, this clone turned up once. The conserved closing phenylalanine or tryptophan is absent in this CDR3, likely reflecting a read error. The rearrangement links TRBV6-1 to TRBJ1-5; no firm D call. The CDR3 runs 14 residues. Germline assignment: CDR1 MNHNS and CDR2 SASEGT. Trimming shortened V by 3 bases and J by 3 bases, and 9 bases separated the two germline ends. CDR3 nucleotides: TGTGCCAGCAGTGAGTGGGCCTTCAATCAGCCCCAGCATTCT. Residues: CASSEWAFNQPQHS.

The chain links TRBV7-9 to TRBJ1-3; possible D gene TRBD1, 5 bases. The CDR3 has 19 amino acids. CDR1 and CDR2 (germline): SEHNR, FQNEAQ (reference sequence). Trimming pared 5 bases from V and 2 bases from J, leaving 25 bases between. The CDR3 here is CASSPRGTQVGDTGNTIYF. The CDR3 DNA is TGTGCCAGCAGCCCTAGAGGGACTCAGGTCGGGGATACTGGAAACACCATATATTTT.